One sample yielded the 21 T cell receptor beta chains listed below, sequenced in a study of OX40 agonist ivuxolimab in advanced cancers. Measured with immunoSEQ multiplex PCR; TCRdb has only the in-frame clones, and not every one. This table holds under 80,000 clones, approximately 89% found once. The material was CD4+ or CD8+ T cells sorted from blood, obtained in a trial of the OX40 agonist ivuxolimab. Receptors were obtained from an adult with an advanced solid tumor such as melanoma, head and neck, liver or kidney cancer.

This clone has more than one count but fewer than ten. Other DNA sequences in this sample translate to the same CDR3. This chain uses TRBV7-2 with TRBJ1-5, with TRBD1 matching 7 bases. V shed 4 bases and J 4 bases; nucleotides not matched to a gene: 7. Germline V gene sequence: CDR1 SGHTA, CDR2 FQGNSA. The length of the CDR3 is 15 residues. The CDR3 spells CASSWGTVGNQPQHF. The CDR3 DNA reads TGTGCCAGCAGCTGGGGGACAGTTGGGAATCAGCCCCAGCATTTT.

This chain connects TRBV10-3 to TRBJ2-1, with a possible D match to TRBD1 (6 bases). The CDR3 runs 13 residues. Between the trimmed V and J ends, which lost 11 bases and 5 bases, there was a span of 16 bases. Germline V CDR1 and CDR2: ENHRY, SYGVKD. In DNA form, the CDR3 reads TGTGCCTTACGTGTGGACAGCGACAATGAGCAGTTCTTC. It yields the protein CALRVDSDNEQFF.

V and J are TRBV13 and TRBJ2-1; 9 bases map to TRBD2. The V gene's germline CDR1 is PRHDT and CDR2 FYEKMQ (reference sequence). The CDR3 length is 16 residues. Germline trimming cut 5 bases from V and 9 bases from J; bases unmatched to any gene: 14. The CDR3 DNA follows: TGTGCCAGCAGCCGACCTTCTAGCGGGGTAAGGGGTGAGCAGTTCTTC. Translating gives CASSRPSSGVRGEQFF.

As DNA, the CDR3 is TGTGCCAGCAGGGGGACAGGGTCAAGCTCCTACGAGCAGTACTTC. The encoded protein is CASRGTGSSSYEQYF. V gene TRBV2 combines with J gene TRBJ2-7; 9 bases line up with TRBD1. The V and J ends lost 6 bases and 0 bases, in that order; junction bases with no gene match: 6. Germline-derived CDR1 and CDR2 are SNHLY and FYNNEI. This CDR3 contains 15 residues.

The V gene is TRBV27, the J gene TRBJ1-4; D ambiguous. Germline loops: CDR1 MNHEY, CDR2 SMNVEV (reference sequence). The CDR3 is 17 amino acids. The V end was cut by 6 bases, the J end by 3 bases, with 20 bases between. This CDR3 is CASSHRSRAAPNEKLFF. DNA for the CDR3: TGTGCCAGCAGCCATCGGAGCCGCGCGGCCCCTAATGAAAAACTGTTTTTT.

V is TRBV6-5 and J is TRBJ1-1; 8 bases fit TRBD1. There are 15 residues in the CDR3. Germline CDR1 is MNHEY and CDR2 is SVGAGI. V shed 7 bases and J 7 bases; nucleotides not matched to a gene: 14. This CDR3 reads CASIRAGTGRGEAFF. The CDR3 DNA follows: TGTGCCAGCATCCGAGCGGGGACAGGCAGAGGTGAAGCTTTCTTT.

The chain recombines TRBV19 with TRBJ2-1; 8 bases agree with TRBD1. Germline CDR1 and CDR2: LNHDA and SQIVND (reference sequence). V was clipped by 2 bases and J by 4 bases; unmatched bases: 4. The length of the CDR3 is 15 residues. CDR3 nucleotide sequence: TGTGCCAGTAGTATAATAAGGGACAGGTACAATGAGCAGTTCTTC. This encodes CASSIIRDRYNEQFF.

V usage is TRBV5-5 and J usage is TRBJ2-2, with TRBD2 identical over 7 bases. The CDR3 totals 13 residues. Germline V CDR1 and CDR2: SGHKS, YYEKEE (reference sequence). After removal of 6 bases from V and 7 bases from J, the junction contained 6 bases not matched to a gene. Here the CDR3 DNA reads TGTGCCAGCATGGGGGAGGGATTCGGGGAGCTGTTTTTT. Translation gives CASMGEGFGELFF.

V is TRBV9 and J is TRBJ2-4; D is ambiguous. The CDR3 spans 14 residues. Germline V gives CDR1 SGDLS, CDR2 YYNGEE. Between the trimmed V and J ends, which lost 0 bases and 8 bases, there was a span of 12 bases. The CDR3 nucleotides are TGTGCCAGCAGCGTAGATCAATTCTCAGACATTCAGTACTTC. Translated: CASSVDQFSDIQYF.

The V call is TRBV5-1, the J call TRBJ1-1, with 11 bases fitting TRBD1. The CDR3 is 16 amino acids. CDR1 and CDR2 from the germline V gene are SGHRS and YFSETQ. V lost 4 bases and J lost 0; bases outside the gene matches: 5. CDR3 sequence reads: CASSDRDRGMNTEAFF. CDR3 nucleotides: TGCGCCAGCAGCGACCGGGACAGGGGGATGAACACTGAAGCTTTCTTT.

J is TRBJ2-1 and V is TRBV5-1; 8 bases align to TRBD2. CDR3 size: 16 residues. Germline CDR1 is SGHRS and CDR2 is YFSETQ. Trimming cost V 5 bases and J 2 bases; bases outside gene matches: 9. The CDR3, as DNA: TGCGCCAGCAGGGTCAAGGCGGGAGGTCCCTACAATGAGCAGTTCTTC. The encoded protein is CASRVKAGGPYNEQFF. Together with reference TRBV5-1 and TRBJ2-1, the CDR3 gives the full variable domain: KAGVTQTPRYLIKTRGQQVTLSCSPISGHRSVSWYQQTPGQGLQFLFEYFSETQRNKGNFPGRFSGRQFSNSRSEMNVSTLELGDSALYLCASRVKAGGPYNEQFFGPGTRLTVL.

This chain links TRBV6-5 with TRBJ2-2; a possible D gene is TRBD1 (6 bases). The CDR3 covers 14 residues. Per the germline V gene, CDR1 is MNHEY and CDR2 is SVGAGI. Deletions cut 4 bases from V and 1 base from J, with 7 bases between. The CDR3 bases are TGTGCCAGCAGTTTGGACAGGAACACCGGGGAGCTGTTTTTT. Protein sequence: CASSLDRNTGELFF.

The J gene is TRBJ2-2, the V gene TRBV19, with unresolved D. The germline V gene has CDR1 LNHDA and CDR2 SQIVND (reference sequence). Trimming removed 4 bases at V and 6 bases at J, with 15 bases between. The CDR3 extends over 15 amino acids. Here the CDR3 reads CASSSAVLVSGELFF. CDR3 DNA: TGTGCCAGTAGTAGCGCCGTCCTGGTCTCCGGGGAGCTGTTTTTT.

This chain links TRBV5-1 with TRBJ2-6; D is ambiguous. The CDR3 extends over 17 amino acids. The germline V gene has CDR1 SGHRS and CDR2 YFSETQ. The V end lost 2 bases, the J end lost 0 bases, and 12 bases lay between the germline ends. The CDR3 sequence is CASSFSILPSGANVLTF. CDR3 in DNA: TGCGCCAGCAGCTTTTCAATTTTACCCTCTGGGGCCAACGTCCTGACTTTC. Together with reference TRBV5-1 and TRBJ2-6, the CDR3 gives the full variable domain: KAGVTQTPRYLIKTRGQQVTLSCSPISGHRSVSWYQQTPGQGLQFLFEYFSETQRNKGNFPGRFSGRQFSNSRSEMNVSTLELGDSALYLCASSFSILPSGANVLTFGAGSRLTVL.

This chain connects TRBV7-2 to TRBJ1-4; D gene uncertain. CDR1 and CDR2 from the germline V gene are SGHTA and FQGNSA. V was trimmed by 1 base and J by 3 bases, leaving 15 bases between them. This CDR3 comprises 17 residues. The DNA for the CDR3 is TGTGCCAGCAGCTTAGGTCCTGGAGGCCCGGCTAATGAAAAACTGTTTTTT. Translated, it gives CASSLGPGGPANEKLFF.

This clone has just a few counts. The genes are TRBV7-2 and TRBJ1-2; 8 bases align to TRBD1. Trimming cost V 6 bases and J 4 bases; bases outside gene matches: 7. This CDR3 region has 14 residues. Germline V gene lookup returns CDR1 SGHTA and CDR2 FQGNSA. The CDR3 coding sequence is TGTGCCAGCAGATCGGACAGGGCGACCTATGGCTACACCTTC. Protein sequence: CASRSDRATYGYTF.

This clone was counted a few times. The rearrangement links TRBV7-2 to TRBJ1-1, with D hard to call. CDR3 length: 15 amino acids. Germline loops: CDR1 SGHTA, CDR2 FQGNSA. V shed 6 bases and J shed 4 bases, with 18 bases lying between them. Here the CDR3 reads CASSPTREVGTEAFF. In DNA, the CDR3 is TGTGCCAGCAGTCCTACGAGGGAGGTGGGCACTGAAGCTTTCTTT.

This clone has just a few counts. This chain links TRBV5-1 with TRBJ2-5, with 8 bases identical to TRBD2. The CDR3 has 17 amino acids. Trimming removed 1 base from V and 1 base from J; junction bases left unmatched: 9. Germline loops: CDR1 SGHRS, CDR2 YFSETQ. In DNA, the CDR3 is TGCGCCAGCAGCTTGATGCCGGGACTAGGGGCCCAAGAGACCCAGTACTTC. Its protein product is CASSLMPGLGAQETQYF.

The chain is built from TRBV7-2 and TRBJ2-4, with D maybe TRBD1 (5 bases). CDR3 length: 13 residues. Germline V CDR1 and CDR2: SGHTA, FQGNSA. The V and J ends lost 8 bases and 3 bases respectively, with 11 bases between them. In DNA, the CDR3 is TGTGCCAGCCGCAGGCAGGGCAAAAACATTCAGTACTTC. It specifies CASRRQGKNIQYF.

The chain couples TRBV6-6 to TRBJ1-3; the D is unclear. Germline loops: CDR1 MNHNY, CDR2 SVGAGI (reference sequence). CDR3 length equals 16 residues. With 3 bases removed from V and 0 bases from J, the gap between germline ends came to 12 bases. The CDR3 spells CASSYNGAASGNTIYF. The CDR3 nucleotides are TGTGCCAGCAGTTATAACGGAGCCGCCTCTGGAAACACCATATATTTT.

The chain couples TRBV23-1 to TRBJ2-5; the D is unclear. Being an ORF, TRBV23-1 has a function that is uncertain. The V end lost 4 bases, the J end lost 3 bases, and 12 bases lay between the germline ends. This CDR3 contains 14 residues. The CDR3 here is CASSLVAEKETQYF. The CDR3 DNA reads as TGCGCCAGCAGTCTGGTGGCCGAAAAAGAGACCCAGTACTTC.